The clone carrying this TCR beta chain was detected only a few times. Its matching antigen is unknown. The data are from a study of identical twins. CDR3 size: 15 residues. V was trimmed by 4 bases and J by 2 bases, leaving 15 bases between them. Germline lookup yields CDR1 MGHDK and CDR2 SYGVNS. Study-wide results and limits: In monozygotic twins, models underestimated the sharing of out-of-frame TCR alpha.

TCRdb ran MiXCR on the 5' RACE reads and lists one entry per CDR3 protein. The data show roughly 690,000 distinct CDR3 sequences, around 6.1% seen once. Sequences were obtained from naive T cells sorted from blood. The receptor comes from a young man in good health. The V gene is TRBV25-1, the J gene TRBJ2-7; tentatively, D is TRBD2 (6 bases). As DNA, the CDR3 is TGTGCCAGCAGTGTACCTGGAGGGAGAACCTACGAGCAGTACTTC. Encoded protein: CASSVPGGRTYEQYF.